Listed here are 10 T cell receptor beta chains from one sample, sequenced in a study of blood T cells in healthy people across ages. Primed by a sample-barcoded 5' primer and a J-beta primer mix, a second PCR proceeded for about 7 to 11 cycles. Via MiXCR, TCRdb re-called the 5' RACE reads, giving one row per CDR3 protein. The table has approximately 1.5 million distinct CDR3 sequences, roughly 30% seen once. Specimen: blood. The receptors come from a woman in her 30s in good health.

This clonotype was seen only a few times. The chain carries TRBV4-1 and TRBJ1-5; D is unclear. Germline-derived CDR1 and CDR2 are MGHRA and YSYEKL. Trimming removed 5 bases from V and 11 bases from J, with 19 bases in between. The CDR3 is made up of 14 amino acids. CDR3 sequence reads: CASSVVGRISAQHF. The DNA of the CDR3 is TGCGCCAGCAGCGTAGTGGGGAGGATTTCAGCCCAGCATTTT.

This rearrangement joins TRBV12-3 or TRBV12-4 to TRBJ2-3, with D unclear. The CDR3 contains 14 residues. V dropped 3 bases and J dropped 4 bases, with 11 bases sitting between them. CDR3 DNA sequence: TGTGCCAGCAGTTTCCGCGTAAGAGCAGATACGCAGTATTTT. Translating it yields CASSFRVRADTQYF.

V is TRBV24-1 and J is TRBJ2-3; a weak D match, TRBD1 (6 bases). CDR3 length: 16 amino acids. In germline, CDR1 is KGHDR, CDR2 SFDVKD. Trimming shortened V by 4 bases and J by 6 bases, and 19 bases separated the two germline ends. The CDR3 DNA reads as TGTGCCACCAGTGACCCCGGGTCCCCTGGGGGCGATACGCAGTATTTT. Its translation: CATSDPGSPGGDTQYF.

About this clonotype: A read error may account for a junction end that differs from germline. This chain connects TRBV7-3 to TRBJ2-2, with 10 positions matching TRBD1. The CDR3 totals 15 residues. CDR1 is SGHTA and CDR2 is FQGTGA in the germline V gene. DNA of the CDR3: TGTGCCAGCAGCCCCCGGACAGGGGGGGGCGGGGAGCGGTTTTTT. Protein sequence: CASSPRTGGGGERFF.

This clonotype was recorded at least ten times. The chain carries TRBV25-1 and TRBJ1-5; D gene uncertain. Germline V gene data show CDR1 as MGHDK and CDR2 as SYGVNS. The CDR3 covers 12 residues. V gave up 1 base and J gave up 7 bases, with 5 bases separating them. CDR3 coding DNA: TGTGCCAGCAGTGAATCACACCAGCCCCAGCATTTT. Its translation is CASSESHQPQHF.

V usage is TRBV7-7 and J usage is TRBJ2-3, with TRBD2 as a possible D gene (5 bases). CDR1 and CDR2 (germline): SSHAT, FNYEAQ (reference sequence). The CDR3 extends over 13 amino acids. V lost 5 bases and J 4 bases, leaving 10 bases between the germline ends. CDR3 sequence reads: CASSGSSSDTQYF. The CDR3 DNA is TGTGCCAGCAGCGGGAGTAGTTCAGATACGCAGTATTTT.

The chain links TRBV20-1 to TRBJ1-2, with D perhaps TRBD1 (5 bases). This CDR3 comprises 14 residues. Germline CDR1 reads DFQATT; CDR2 reads SNEGSKA (reference sequence). The V gene lost 8 bases and the J gene lost 1 base, with 17 bases spanning the gap. The CDR3 nucleotides read TGCAGTACTACCAAGGGGATATTTAACTATGGCTACACCTTC. This sequence encodes CSTTKGIFNYGYTF.

This clonotype was seen only a few times. V usage is TRBV7-3 and J usage is TRBJ1-6; D call uncertain. Trimming took off 3 bases at V and 10 bases at J, with 10 bases between the two ends. Germline values: CDR1 SGHTA, CDR2 FQGTGA. The CDR3 is made up of 13 amino acids. This CDR3 reads CASSFRPNSPLHF. The CDR3 DNA reads TGTGCCAGCAGCTTCCGACCGAACTCACCCCTCCACTTT. Variable domain in full (rest from reference TRBV7-3 and TRBJ1-6): GAGVSQTPSNKVTEKGKYVELRCDPISGHTALYWYRQSLGQGPEFLIYFQGTGAADDSGLPNDRFFAVRPEGSVSTLKIQRTERGDSAVYLCASSFRPNSPLHFGNGTRLTVT.

The rearrangement joins TRBV5-1 to TRBJ1-3; unclear D gene. This CDR3 is 15 amino acids long. Germline CDR1 SGHRS, CDR2 YFSETQ. V was trimmed by 0 bases and J by 4 bases, leaving 11 bases between them. In DNA form, the CDR3 reads TGCGCCAGCAGCTTGGAGAACAGTGTAGGAAACACCATATATTTT. Its protein product is CASSLENSVGNTIYF.

This clonotype has only a few counts. The chain carries TRBV6-5 and TRBJ1-1, with D unresolved. The V end lost 0 bases, the J end lost 5 bases, and 16 bases lay between the germline ends. The CDR3 contains 16 residues. In germline, CDR1 is MNHEY, CDR2 SVGAGI. The CDR3 here is CASSYSIYSPRTEAFF. The CDR3 DNA follows: TGTGCCAGCAGTTACTCGATCTACAGCCCGAGGACTGAAGCTTTCTTT.